The 22 T cell receptor beta chains below come from one sample, sequenced in a study of monozygotic twins with inflammatory bowel disease. TCRdb reprocessed the 5' RACE reads; each CDR3 protein has one entry and no DNA is given. The sample totals some 100,000 distinct CDR3 sequences. Material: blood. The source is a human donor with ulcerative colitis or Crohn's disease, or a healthy co-twin of an affected twin (not recorded which).

The genes are TRBV7-8 and TRBJ2-5; the TCRdb call, TRBD2, lacks DNA for checking. This CDR3 region has 15 residues. CDR1 and CDR2 from the germline V gene are SGHVS and FQNEAQ. The CDR3 is CASRDSGRARETQYF.

J is TRBJ2-7 and V is TRBV6-1; the TRBD1 assignment by TCRdb is unverifiable without DNA. Germline CDR1 reads MNHNS; CDR2 reads SASEGT. The CDR3 runs 15 residues. The chain's CDR3 is CASSVEDRVSYEQYF.

The chain links TRBV23-1 to TRBJ2-2; TCRdb reports TRBD2, a call that lacks DNA to check it against. TRBV23-1 counts as an open reading frame of uncertain function. The CDR3 is made up of 15 amino acids. The CDR3 region is CASSQASGLVRELFF.

This chain joins TRBV7-9 and TRBJ1-1; without DNA, the TCRdb call of TRBD1 cannot be checked. This CDR3 is 15 amino acids long. The germline CDR1 and CDR2 sequences are SEHNR and FQNEAQ (reference sequence). The CDR3 loop reads CASSLEQGADTEAFF.

The V call is TRBV6-1, the J call TRBJ1-1; as DNA is missing, the TRBD1 call by TCRdb cannot be tested. The CDR3 length is 13 residues. The germline CDR1 and CDR2 sequences are MNHNS and SASEGT. CDR3 sequence: CASSEHRATEAFF.

J is TRBJ2-2 and V is TRBV7-3; there is no DNA to check the TCRdb D call of TRBD2. Germline V gene sequence: CDR1 SGHTA, CDR2 FQGTGA. The CDR3 contains 14 residues. The CDR3 protein is CASSLAGATGELFF.

J is TRBJ1-2 and V is TRBV7-2; TCRdb names TRBD1, which stays unverified in the absence of DNA. The CDR3 runs 15 residues. Germline-derived CDR1 and CDR2 are SGHTA and FQGNSA. The chain's CDR3 is CASSLAVYRDQGYTF.

The chain couples TRBV15 to TRBJ2-3; TCRdb names TRBD1, which stays unverified in the absence of DNA. The CDR3 totals 15 residues. In germline, CDR1 is LNHNV, CDR2 YYDKDF (reference sequence). The CDR3 sequence is CATSRTGLGTDTQYF.

The chain joins TRBV3-1 to TRBJ1-2; absent DNA, TCRdb's TRBD1 call cannot be checked. CDR1 and CDR2 from the germline V gene are LGHDT and YNNKEL (reference sequence). The CDR3 length is 14 residues. The CDR3 sequence: CASSQSKVRAGYTF.

The chain joins TRBV28 to TRBJ2-3; the D gene TCRdb calls, TRBD1, cannot be checked with no DNA. CDR1 is MDHEN, CDR2 SYDVKM, per germline. The CDR3 contains 14 residues. The CDR3 sequence is CASSEGGATDTQYF.

The chain carries TRBV5-1 and TRBJ2-7. Germline CDR1 is SGHRS and CDR2 is YFSETQ. CDR3 length: 13 residues. CDR3 in amino acids: CASSLLGSYEQYF.

The chain recombines TRBV7-3 with TRBJ2-1; absent DNA, TCRdb's TRBD2 call cannot be checked. This CDR3 comprises 15 residues. Germline V gene sequence: CDR1 SGHTA, CDR2 FQGTGA. The CDR3 is CASSLVAASYNEQFF.

CDR3 protein: CASSQRIRTENTDTQYF. V and J are TRBV4-1 and TRBJ2-3. Germline CDR1 reads MGHRA; CDR2 reads YSYEKL. The CDR3 sequence is 17 residues long.

The rearrangement joins TRBV29-1 to TRBJ1-1; TCRdb picks TRBD1, but there is no DNA to check that call. Germline V CDR1 and CDR2: SQVTM, ANQGSEA. The CDR3 is 14 amino acids. The CDR3 loop is CSAAWGQRGPVAFF.

The chain joins TRBV5-6 to TRBJ1-2; the D call from TCRdb, TRBD1, cannot be confirmed without DNA. Germline V lookup: CDR1 SGHDT, CDR2 YYEEEE. This CDR3 spans 17 amino acids. This CDR3 is CASSLAGTGTFEDGYTF.

The chain is built from TRBV12-3 or TRBV12-4 and TRBJ1-1; TCRdb returns TRBD1, unconfirmable since there is no DNA. The CDR3 spans 15 residues. This chain's CDR3 is CASSPRTGSGTEAFF.

The chain is built from TRBV6-1 and TRBJ2-1; the TRBD2 assignment by TCRdb is unverifiable without DNA. The CDR3 runs 15 residues. The germline V gene has CDR1 MNHNS and CDR2 SASEGT. The CDR3 loop reads CASGGRERSYNEQFF.

The chain couples TRBV29-1 to TRBJ2-5; TCRdb indicates TRBD1, and absent DNA this call remains unverified. The CDR3 covers 11 residues. CDR1 is SQVTM and CDR2 is ANQGSEA in the germline V gene. CDR3 in amino acids: CSPPWGETQYF.

This chain joins TRBV7-2 and TRBJ2-5; as DNA is missing, the TRBD1 call by TCRdb cannot be tested. Germline assignment: CDR1 SGHTA and CDR2 FQGNSA. The CDR3 totals 15 residues. CDR3 loop: CASTPFSHAQETQYF. The full variable domain, with the rest looked up from reference TRBV7-2 and TRBJ2-5, is GAGVSQSPSNKVTEKGKDVELRCDPISGHTALYWYRQSLGQGLEFLIYFQGNSAPDKSGLPSDRFSAERTGGSVSTLTIQRTQQEDSAVYLCASTPFSHAQETQYFGPGTRLLVL.

The CDR3 spells CASSLRESHEQYF. The chain carries TRBV7-8 and TRBJ2-7. CDR1 SGHVS and CDR2 FQNEAQ come from the germline V gene. This CDR3 comprises 13 residues.

This chain uses TRBV5-1 with TRBJ2-7; the TCRdb D gene call, TRBD1, has no DNA to confirm it. The germline V gene has CDR1 SGHRS and CDR2 YFSETQ. There are 14 residues in the CDR3. The CDR3 spells CASSTGQLPYEQYF. The whole variable domain, remainder taken from reference TRBV5-1 and TRBJ2-7, is KAGVTQTPRYLIKTRGQQVTLSCSPISGHRSVSWYQQTPGQGLQFLFEYFSETQRNKGNFPGRFSGRQFSNSRSEMNVSTLELGDSALYLCASSTGQLPYEQYFGPGTRLTVT.

The chain has TRBV7-2 and TRBJ1-2; TCRdb gives TRBD1 as the D gene, but with no DNA this cannot be confirmed. Germline V gives CDR1 SGHTA, CDR2 FQGNSA. This CDR3 spans 14 amino acids. The CDR3 loop is CASSLLGQVFGYTF.